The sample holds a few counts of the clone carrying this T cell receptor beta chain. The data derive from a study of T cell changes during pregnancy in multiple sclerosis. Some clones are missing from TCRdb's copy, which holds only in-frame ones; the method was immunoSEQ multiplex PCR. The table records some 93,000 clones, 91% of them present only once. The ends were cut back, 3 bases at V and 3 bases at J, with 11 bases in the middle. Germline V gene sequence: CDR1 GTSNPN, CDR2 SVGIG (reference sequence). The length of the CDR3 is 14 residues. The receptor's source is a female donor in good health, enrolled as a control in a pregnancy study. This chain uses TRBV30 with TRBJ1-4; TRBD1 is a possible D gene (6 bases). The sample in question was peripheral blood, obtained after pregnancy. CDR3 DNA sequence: TGTGCCTGGAGGATGGGACAACCTAATGAAAAACTGTTTTTT. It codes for CAWRMGQPNEKLFF.